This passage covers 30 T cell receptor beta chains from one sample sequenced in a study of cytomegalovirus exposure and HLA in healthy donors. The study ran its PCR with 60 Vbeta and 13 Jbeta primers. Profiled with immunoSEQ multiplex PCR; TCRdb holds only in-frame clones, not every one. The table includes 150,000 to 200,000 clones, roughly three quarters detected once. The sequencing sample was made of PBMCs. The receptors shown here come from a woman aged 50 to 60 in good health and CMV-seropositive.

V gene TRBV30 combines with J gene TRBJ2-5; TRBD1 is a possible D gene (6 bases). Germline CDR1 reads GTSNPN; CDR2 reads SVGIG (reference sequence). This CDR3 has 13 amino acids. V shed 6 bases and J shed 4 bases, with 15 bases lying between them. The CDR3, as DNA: TGTGCCTGTCGGACAGTACGCGGAGAGACCCAGTACTTC. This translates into CACRTVRGETQYF. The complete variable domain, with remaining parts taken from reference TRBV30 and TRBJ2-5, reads SQTIHQWPATLVQPVGSPLSLECTVEGTSNPNLYWYRQAAGRGLQLLFYSVGIGQISSEVPQNLSASRPQDRQFILSSKKLLLSDSGFYLCACRTVRGETQYFGPGTRLLVL.

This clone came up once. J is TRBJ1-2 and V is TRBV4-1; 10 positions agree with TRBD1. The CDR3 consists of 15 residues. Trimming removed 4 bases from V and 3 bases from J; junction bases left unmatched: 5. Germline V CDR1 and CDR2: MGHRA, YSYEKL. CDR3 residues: CASSLRQGADYGYTF. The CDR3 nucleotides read TGCGCCAGCAGCCTACGACAGGGGGCTGACTATGGCTACACCTTC.

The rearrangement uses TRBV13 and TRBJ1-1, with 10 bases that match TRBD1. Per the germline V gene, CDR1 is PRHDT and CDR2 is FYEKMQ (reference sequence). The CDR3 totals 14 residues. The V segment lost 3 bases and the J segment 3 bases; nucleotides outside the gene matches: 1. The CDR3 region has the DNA TGTGCCAGCAGCTTGGGGACAGGGGACACTGAAGCTTTCTTT. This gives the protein CASSLGTGDTEAFF.

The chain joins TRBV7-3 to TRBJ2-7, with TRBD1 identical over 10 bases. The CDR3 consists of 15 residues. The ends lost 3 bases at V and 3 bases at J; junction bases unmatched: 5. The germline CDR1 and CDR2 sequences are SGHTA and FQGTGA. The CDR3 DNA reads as TGTGCCAGCAGCTTGGGACAGGGGTTAATCTACGAGCAGTACTTC. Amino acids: CASSLGQGLIYEQYF.

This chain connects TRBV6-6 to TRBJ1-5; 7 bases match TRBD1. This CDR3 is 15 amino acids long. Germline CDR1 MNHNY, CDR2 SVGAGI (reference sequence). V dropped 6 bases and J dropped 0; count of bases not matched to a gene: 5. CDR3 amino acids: CASSSTGHSNQPQHF. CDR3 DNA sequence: TGTGCCAGCAGCTCGACAGGGCATAGCAATCAGCCCCAGCATTTT.

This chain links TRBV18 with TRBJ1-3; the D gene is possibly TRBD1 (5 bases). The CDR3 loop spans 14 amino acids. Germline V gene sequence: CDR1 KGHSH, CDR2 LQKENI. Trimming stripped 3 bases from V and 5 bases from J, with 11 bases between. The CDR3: CASSPLGQRNTIYF. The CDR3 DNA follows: TGTGCCAGCTCACCCTTGGGGCAAAGAAACACCATATATTTT.

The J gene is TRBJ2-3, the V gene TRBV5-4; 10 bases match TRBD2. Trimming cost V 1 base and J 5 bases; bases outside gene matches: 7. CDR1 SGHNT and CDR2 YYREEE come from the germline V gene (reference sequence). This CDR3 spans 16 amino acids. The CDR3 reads CASSLTGLAVIDTQYF. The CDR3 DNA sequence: TGTGCCAGCAGCTTGACCGGACTAGCGGTTATAGATACGCAGTATTTT.

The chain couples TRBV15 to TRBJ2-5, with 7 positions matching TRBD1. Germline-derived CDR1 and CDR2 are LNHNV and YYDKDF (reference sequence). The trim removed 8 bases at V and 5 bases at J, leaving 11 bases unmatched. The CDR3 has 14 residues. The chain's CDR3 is CATSQGPMGETQYF. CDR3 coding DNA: TGTGCCACCTCACAGGGGCCGATGGGGGAGACCCAGTACTTC. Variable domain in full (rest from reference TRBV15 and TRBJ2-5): DAMVIQNPRYQVTQFGKPVTLSCSQTLNHNVMYWYQQKSSQAPKLLFHYYDKDFNNEADTPDNFQSRRPNTSFCFLDIRSPGLGDTAMYLCATSQGPMGETQYFGPGTRLLVL.

CDR3 sequence reads: CAWSTRTHAEAFF. As DNA, the CDR3 is TGTGCCTGGAGCACAAGGACTCACGCCGAAGCTTTCTTT. The chain has TRBV30 and TRBJ1-1; D call uncertain. V was shortened by 3 bases and J by 8 bases, with 16 bases between the two germline ends. This CDR3 is built from 13 residues. Germline loops: CDR1 GTSNPN, CDR2 SVGIG (reference sequence).

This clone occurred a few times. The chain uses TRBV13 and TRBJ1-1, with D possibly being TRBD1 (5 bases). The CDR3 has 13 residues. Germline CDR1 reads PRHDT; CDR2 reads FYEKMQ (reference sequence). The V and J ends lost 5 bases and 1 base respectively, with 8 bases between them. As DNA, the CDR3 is TGTGCCAGCAGCAAGACAGAGAACACTGAAGCTTTCTTT. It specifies CASSKTENTEAFF.

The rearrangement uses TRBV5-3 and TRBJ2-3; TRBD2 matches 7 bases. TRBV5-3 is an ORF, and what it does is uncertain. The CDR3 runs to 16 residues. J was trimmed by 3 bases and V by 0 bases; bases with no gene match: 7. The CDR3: CARSLAQRGWTDTQYF. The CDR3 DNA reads TGTGCCAGAAGCTTGGCCCAGCGGGGATGGACAGATACGCAGTATTTT.

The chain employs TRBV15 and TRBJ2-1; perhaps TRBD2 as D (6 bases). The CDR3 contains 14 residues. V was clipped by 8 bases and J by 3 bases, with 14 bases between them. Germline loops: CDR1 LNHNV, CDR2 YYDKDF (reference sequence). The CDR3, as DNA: TGTGCCACCCGCGGAACGGGACTCTACAATGAGCAGTTCTTC. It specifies CATRGTGLYNEQFF.

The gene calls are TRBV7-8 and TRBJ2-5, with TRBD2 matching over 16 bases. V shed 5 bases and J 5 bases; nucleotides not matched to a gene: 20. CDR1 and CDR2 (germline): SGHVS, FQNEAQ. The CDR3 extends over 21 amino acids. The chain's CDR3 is CASSPGLAGGYGDVSLETQYF. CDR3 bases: TGTGCCAGCAGCCCGGGACTAGCGGGGGGGTACGGGGATGTGAGTTTGGAGACCCAGTACTTC.

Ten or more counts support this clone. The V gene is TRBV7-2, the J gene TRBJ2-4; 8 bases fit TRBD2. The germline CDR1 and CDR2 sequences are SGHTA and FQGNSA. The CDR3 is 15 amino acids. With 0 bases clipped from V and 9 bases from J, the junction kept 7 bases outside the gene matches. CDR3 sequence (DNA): TGTGCCAGCAGCTTAGCGCCGAGCGGGGGCAGCATTCAGTACTTC. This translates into CASSLAPSGGSIQYF.

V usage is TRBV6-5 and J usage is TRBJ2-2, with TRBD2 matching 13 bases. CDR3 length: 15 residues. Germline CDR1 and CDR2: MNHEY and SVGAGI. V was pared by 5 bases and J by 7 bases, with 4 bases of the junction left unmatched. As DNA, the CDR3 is TGTGCCAGCAGTCCGGGACTAGCGGGGAGCGGGGAGCTGTTTTTT. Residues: CASSPGLAGSGELFF.

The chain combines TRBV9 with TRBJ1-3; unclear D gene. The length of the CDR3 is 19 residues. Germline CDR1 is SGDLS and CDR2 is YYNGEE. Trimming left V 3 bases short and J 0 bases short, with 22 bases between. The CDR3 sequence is CASSGRGRPRTSSGNTIYF. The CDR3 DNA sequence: TGTGCCAGCAGCGGTCGAGGTAGGCCCCGAACCAGCTCTGGAAACACCATATATTTT.

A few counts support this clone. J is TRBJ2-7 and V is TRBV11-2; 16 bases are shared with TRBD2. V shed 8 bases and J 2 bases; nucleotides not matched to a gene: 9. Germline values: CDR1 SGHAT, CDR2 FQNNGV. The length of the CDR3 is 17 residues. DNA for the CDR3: TGTGCCAGCTTCAAGGGGACTAGCGGGGGGGCGGCCTACGAGCAGTACTTC. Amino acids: CASFKGTSGGAAYEQYF.

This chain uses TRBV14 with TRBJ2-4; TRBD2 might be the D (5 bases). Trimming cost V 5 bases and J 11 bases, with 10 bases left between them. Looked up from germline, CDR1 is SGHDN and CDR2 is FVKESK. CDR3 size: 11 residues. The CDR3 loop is CASSFRGVQYF. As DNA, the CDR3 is TGTGCCAGCAGCTTCCGGGGAGTTCAGTACTTC.

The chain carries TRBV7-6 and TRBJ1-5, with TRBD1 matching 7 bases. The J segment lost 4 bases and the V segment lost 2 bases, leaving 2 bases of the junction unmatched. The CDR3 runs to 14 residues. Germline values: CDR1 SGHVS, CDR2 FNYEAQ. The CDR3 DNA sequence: TGTGCCAGCAGCTTATCAGGGGGGAATCAGCCCCAGCATTTT. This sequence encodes CASSLSGGNQPQHF.

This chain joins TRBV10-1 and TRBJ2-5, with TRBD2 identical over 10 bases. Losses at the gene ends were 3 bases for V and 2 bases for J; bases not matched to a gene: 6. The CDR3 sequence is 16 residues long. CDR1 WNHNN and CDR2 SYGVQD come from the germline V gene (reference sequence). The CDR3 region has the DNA TGCGCCAGCAGTGAAAAGCGGGGGGGATGGCAAGAGACCCAGTACTTC. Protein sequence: CASSEKRGGWQETQYF.

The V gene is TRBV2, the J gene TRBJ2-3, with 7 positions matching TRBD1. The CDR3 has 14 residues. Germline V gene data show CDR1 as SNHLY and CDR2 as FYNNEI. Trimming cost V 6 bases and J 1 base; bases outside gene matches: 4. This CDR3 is CASRAGTGTDTQYF. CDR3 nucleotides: TGTGCCAGCAGGGCCGGGACAGGCACAGATACGCAGTATTTT.

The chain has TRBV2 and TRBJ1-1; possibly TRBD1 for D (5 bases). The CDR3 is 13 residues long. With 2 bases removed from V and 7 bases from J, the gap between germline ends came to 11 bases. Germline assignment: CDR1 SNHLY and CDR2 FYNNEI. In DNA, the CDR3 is TGTGCCAGCAGTGAAATCAATAGGGGTGAAGCTTTCTTT. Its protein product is CASSEINRGEAFF.

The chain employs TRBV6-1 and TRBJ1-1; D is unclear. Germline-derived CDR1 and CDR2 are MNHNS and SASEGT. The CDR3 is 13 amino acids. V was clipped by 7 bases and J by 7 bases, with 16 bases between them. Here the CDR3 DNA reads TGTGCCAGCACCTTAAAAGAAGCGGTTGAAGCTTTCTTT. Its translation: CASTLKEAVEAFF.

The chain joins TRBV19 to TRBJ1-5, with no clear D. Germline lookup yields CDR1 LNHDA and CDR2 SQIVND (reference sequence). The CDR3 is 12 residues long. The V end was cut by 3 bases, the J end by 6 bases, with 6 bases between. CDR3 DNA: TGTGCCAGTAGTATCACCAGTCAGCCCCAGCATTTT. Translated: CASSITSQPQHF.

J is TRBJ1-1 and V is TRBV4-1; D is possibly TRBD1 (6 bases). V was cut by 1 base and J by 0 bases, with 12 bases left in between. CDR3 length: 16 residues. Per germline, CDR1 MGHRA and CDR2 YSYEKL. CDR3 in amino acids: CASSQADSRLNTEAFF. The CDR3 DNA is TGCGCCAGCAGCCAAGCGGACAGCAGATTGAACACTGAAGCTTTCTTT.

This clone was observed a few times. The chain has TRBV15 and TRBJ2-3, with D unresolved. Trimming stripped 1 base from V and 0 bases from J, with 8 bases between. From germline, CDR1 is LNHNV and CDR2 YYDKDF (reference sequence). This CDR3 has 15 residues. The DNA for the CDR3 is TGTGCCACCAGCAGAGCCATGGCCAGCACAGATACGCAGTATTTT. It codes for CATSRAMASTDTQYF.

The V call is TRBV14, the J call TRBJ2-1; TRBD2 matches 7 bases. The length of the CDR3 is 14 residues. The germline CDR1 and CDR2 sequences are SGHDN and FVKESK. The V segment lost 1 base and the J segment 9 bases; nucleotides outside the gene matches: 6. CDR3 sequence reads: CASSQASGLGEQFF. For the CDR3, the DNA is TGTGCCAGCAGCCAAGCTTCCGGACTAGGTGAGCAGTTCTTC. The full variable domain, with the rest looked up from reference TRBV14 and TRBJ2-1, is EAGVTQFPSHSVIEKGQTVTLRCDPISGHDNLYWYRRVMGKEIKFLLHFVKESKQDESGMPNNRFLAERTGGTYSTLKVQPAELEDSGVYFCASSQASGLGEQFFGPGTRLTVL.

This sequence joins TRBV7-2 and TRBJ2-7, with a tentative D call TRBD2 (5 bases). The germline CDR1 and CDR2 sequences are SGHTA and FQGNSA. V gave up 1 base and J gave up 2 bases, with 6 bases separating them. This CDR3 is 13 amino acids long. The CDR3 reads CASSLVGTYEQYF. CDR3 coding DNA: TGTGCCAGCAGCTTAGTCGGGACCTACGAGCAGTACTTC.

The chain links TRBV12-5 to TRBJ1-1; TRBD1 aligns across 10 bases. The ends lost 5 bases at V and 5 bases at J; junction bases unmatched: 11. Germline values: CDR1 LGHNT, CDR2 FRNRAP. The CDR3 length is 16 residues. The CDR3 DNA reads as TGTGCTAGTGGTCCAGGGACAGGGGCTGTGGGGACTGAAGCTTTCTTT. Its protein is CASGPGTGAVGTEAFF.

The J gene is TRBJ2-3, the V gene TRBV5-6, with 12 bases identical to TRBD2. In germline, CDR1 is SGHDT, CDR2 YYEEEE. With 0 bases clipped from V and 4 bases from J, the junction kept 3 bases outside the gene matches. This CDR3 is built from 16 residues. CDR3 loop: CASSLVTSGGPDTQYF. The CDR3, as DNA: TGTGCCAGCAGCTTGGTGACTAGCGGGGGACCAGATACGCAGTATTTT.